This TCR beta chain appears in the sequencing data of a study of graft-versus-host responses after intestinal transplantation. The germline V gene has CDR1 MGHRA and CDR2 YSYEKL. V was cut by 1 base and J by 5 bases, with 15 bases left in between. There are 16 residues in the CDR3. Assay used: immunoSEQ multiplex PCR; TCRdb lists only in-frame clones, some missing. The data show over 55,000 clones, with 90% seen just once and about 1.3% held by the top ten. Overall study findings and caveats: Recipient marrow harbored GvH clones, some of which surfaced first in ileum or blood.

With respect to this clone: Its specificity is not known.

The V and J genes are TRBV4-1 and TRBJ2-1; D might be TRBD1 (5 bases). This receptor was taken from a human donor who received an intestinal transplant. The sequences come from unstimulated CD8+ T cells sorted from spleen or lymph node cells, collected before intestinal transplant. The CDR3 protein is CASSQVSGPPDNEQFF. The DNA for the CDR3 is TGCGCCAGCAGCCAAGTGTCAGGGCCACCCGACAATGAGCAGTTCTTC.